Listed here are 19 T cell receptor beta chains from one sample, sequenced in a study of T cells in Graves' hyperthyroidism and ophthalmopathy. RNA transcripts provided the source from which TCR beta CDR3 regions were amplified. First-round RT-PCR with HTBI primers amplified the TCR CDR3 region. A single record per CDR3 protein comes from TCRdb applying MiXCR to the multiplex PCR reads. This sample has about 270,000 distinct CDR3 sequences, with 20% to 25% found just once. The sample was blood. Source of these receptors: a man younger than 40 with Graves' ophthalmopathy.

This rearrangement joins TRBV7-2 to TRBJ2-2; possible D gene TRBD2, 5 bases. The CDR3 covers 14 residues. Germline CDR1 is SGHTA and CDR2 is FQGNSA. The ends were cut back, 7 bases at V and 2 bases at J, with 11 bases in the middle. In DNA, the CDR3 is TGTGCCAGCACCAAGCGGACTAACACCGGGGAGCTGTTTTTT. Translation: CASTKRTNTGELFF.

V gene TRBV7-8 combines with J gene TRBJ2-7, with no clear D. Germline loops: CDR1 SGHVS, CDR2 FQNEAQ. CDR3 length: 13 residues. Trimming took 3 bases from V and 0 from J, leaving 6 bases between them. CDR3 DNA: TGTGCCAGCAGCTTCCCGAGCTCCTACGAGCAGTACTTC. As protein: CASSFPSSYEQYF.

In this sample, this clonotype turned up a few times. The rearrangement joins TRBV11-3 to TRBJ1-4; a weak D match, TRBD1 (5 bases). Germline CDR1 reads SGHNT; CDR2 reads YENEEA. V was pared by 5 bases and J by 6 bases, with 16 bases between. This CDR3 comprises 15 residues. The CDR3: CASSGPGTADEKLFF. DNA for the CDR3: TGTGCCAGCAGCGGACCAGGGACGGCAGATGAAAAACTGTTTTTT.

This clonotype was found many times. V is TRBV6-6 and J is TRBJ2-7; TRBD2 matches at 8 bases. The CDR3 contains 12 residues. The junction had 0 bases not matched to a gene; V was cut back by 1 base and J by 7 bases. Germline V CDR1 and CDR2: MNHNY, SVGAGI (reference sequence). For the CDR3, the DNA is TGTGCCAGCAGTTACTTAGCGGGGGAGCAGTACTTC. Residues: CASSYLAGEQYF.

The V and J genes are TRBV7-8 and TRBJ2-7; D is perhaps TRBD1 or TRBD2 (5 bases each). The CDR3 is 15 amino acids. The V gene's germline CDR1 is SGHVS and CDR2 FQNEAQ. V dropped 5 bases and J dropped 5 bases, with 19 bases sitting between them. The CDR3, as DNA: TGTGCCAGCAGCCCAGGGACCGGTGGGGTCCACGAGCAGTACTTC. It specifies CASSPGTGGVHEQYF.

V gene TRBV2 combines with J gene TRBJ2-5; tentatively, D is TRBD2 (6 bases). There are 17 residues in the CDR3. The germline V gene has CDR1 SNHLY and CDR2 FYNNEI. The germline V and J ends were trimmed by 6 bases and 0 bases, with 20 bases remaining between them. The CDR3 reads CASRGFFGGPYQETQYF. The CDR3 coding sequence is TGTGCCAGCAGGGGATTTTTCGGAGGGCCGTACCAAGAGACCCAGTACTTC.

Written as DNA, the CDR3 is TGTGCCAGCTCACCACCTGCGACCGCGCACACTGAAGCTTTCTTT. Protein: CASSPPATAHTEAFF. The chain carries TRBV18 and TRBJ1-1; D gene uncertain. Looked up from germline, CDR1 is KGHSH and CDR2 is LQKENI. V lost 0 bases to trimming and J lost 3 bases, with 11 bases between them. The CDR3 has 15 residues.

This sequence joins TRBV14 and TRBJ2-1; 7 positions match TRBD2. The CDR3 consists of 19 residues. Germline V gives CDR1 SGHDN, CDR2 FVKESK. Germline trimming cut 0 bases from V and 3 bases from J; bases unmatched to any gene: 14. DNA for the CDR3: TGTGCCAGCAGCCAAGATTGGATTGCTAGCGGTGAATACTACAATGAGCAGTTCTTC. Its translation is CASSQDWIASGEYYNEQFF.

In its sample, this clonotype was seen a few times. The V call is TRBV3-1, the J call TRBJ1-5; 7 nucleotides line up with TRBD1. V gave up 4 bases and J gave up 7 bases; unmatched junction bases: 10. This CDR3 has 15 residues. The germline V gene has CDR1 LGHDT and CDR2 YNNKEL (reference sequence). The CDR3 loop is CASSPTGWANQPQHF. The CDR3 DNA reads TGTGCCAGCAGCCCGACAGGGTGGGCCAACCAGCCCCAGCATTTT.

This clonotype was detected many times. The genes are TRBV2 and TRBJ1-2; 7 bases map to TRBD1. Germline CDR1 and CDR2: SNHLY and FYNNEI. J lost 5 bases, V lost 6 bases, and 12 bases had no gene match. CDR3 length: 15 residues. The CDR3 loop reads CASRLEERQGYGYTF. The DNA for the CDR3 is TGTGCCAGCAGACTAGAAGAGAGACAGGGATATGGCTACACCTTC.

This rearrangement joins TRBV29-1 to TRBJ2-5, with D uncertain. Germline V CDR1 and CDR2: SQVTM, ANQGSEA. This CDR3 is built from 12 residues. Trimming removed 4 bases at V and 2 bases at J, with 8 bases between. The CDR3 here is CSVAAVQETQYF. Here the CDR3 DNA reads TGCAGCGTTGCTGCGGTACAAGAGACCCAGTACTTC.

This clonotype was picked up a small number of times. The genes are TRBV6-6 and TRBJ2-7, with 7 bases identical to TRBD1. The CDR3 is 15 residues long. With 0 bases clipped from V and 6 bases from J, the junction kept 8 bases outside the gene matches. CDR1 and CDR2 from the germline V gene are MNHNY and SVGAGI (reference sequence). CDR3 protein: CASSYSTGSAGEQYF. In nucleotides, the CDR3 is TGTGCCAGCAGTTACTCGACAGGGTCCGCGGGCGAGCAGTACTTC.

This clonotype appeared a single time. The genes are TRBV4-2 and TRBJ1-3; 8 bases match TRBD1. With V trimmed by 0 bases and J by 7 bases, 5 bases remained unmatched. This CDR3 is built from 15 residues. Germline CDR1 reads LGHNA; CDR2 reads YNFKEQ. CDR3 nucleotide sequence: TGTGCCAGCAGCCAAGATGGACAGGGAGCCAACACCATATATTTT. As protein: CASSQDGQGANTIYF.

The rearrangement uses TRBV30 and TRBJ2-6; a weak D match, TRBD1 (5 bases). This CDR3 comprises 17 residues. V lost 1 base, J lost 1 base, and 14 bases lay in between. CDR1 is GTSNPN and CDR2 is SVGIG in the germline V gene (reference sequence). The CDR3 here is CAWSARQFLSGANVLTF. The CDR3 DNA follows: TGTGCCTGGAGTGCTCGACAGTTTCTATCTGGGGCCAACGTCCTGACTTTC.

This clonotype was detected a few times. This chain uses TRBV6-1 with TRBJ2-1; the match to TRBD2 covers 9 bases. V was pared by 7 bases and J by 7 bases, with 11 bases of the junction left unmatched. The germline V gene encodes CDR1 MNHNS and CDR2 SASEGT. The CDR3 loop spans 15 amino acids. The CDR3 here is CASTPGLAGWNEQFF. CDR3 nucleotides: TGTGCCAGCACCCCGGGGCTAGCGGGGTGGAATGAGCAGTTCTTC.

This rearrangement joins TRBV9 to TRBJ1-1; D ambiguous. CDR3 size: 16 residues. The germline V gene encodes CDR1 SGDLS and CDR2 YYNGEE. Trimming stripped 2 bases from V and 0 bases from J, with 14 bases between. CDR3 DNA: TGTGCCAGCAGCGTTGGATTGGACGTCATGAACACTGAAGCTTTCTTT. It is translated as CASSVGLDVMNTEAFF.

This clonotype came up many times. This chain uses TRBV28 with TRBJ2-5, with TRBD2 matching over 8 bases. Trimming at V came to 6 bases and at J to 2 bases, leaving 8 bases not matched to a gene. This CDR3 region has 15 residues. Per germline, CDR1 MDHEN and CDR2 SYDVKM. CDR3 in DNA: TGTGCCAGCAGCCAACGACTAGCGAGACAAGAGACCCAGTACTTC. Translated: CASSQRLARQETQYF.

This chain connects TRBV2 to TRBJ2-4; no clear D. The CDR3 contains 14 residues. CDR1 and CDR2 from the germline V gene are SNHLY and FYNNEI. V was cut by 1 base and J by 9 bases, with 13 bases left in between. The CDR3 reads CASSEDPRLGIQYF. The CDR3 coding sequence is TGTGCCAGCAGTGAAGACCCGCGACTGGGCATTCAGTACTTC.

The CDR3 reads CASSGGGLTGELFF. For the CDR3, the DNA is TGTGCCAGCAGTGGAGGGGGCTTAACCGGGGAGCTGTTTTTT. The genes are TRBV25-1 and TRBJ2-2; 7 bases line up with TRBD1. The trim removed 4 bases at V and 5 bases at J, leaving 4 bases unmatched. Germline V gene lookup returns CDR1 MGHDK and CDR2 SYGVNS. This CDR3 spans 14 amino acids.